This record covers a single T cell receptor beta chain. This sample is part of a study of blood T cell repertoires in COVID-19. Study-wide background: Samples taken during acute and convalescent COVID-19 were collected in the United States, Italy and Spain. Sources were T cells, B-cell-depleted T cells, or PBMCs; the material itself was cDNA or gDNA.

In the source study's methods: From reference gene primer amplification, estimates of nucleated cell counts were derived. The repertoire was sequenced with immunoSEQ multiplex PCR; TCRdb's copy has only in-frame clones and lacks some. The V and J calls and clone size are taken from that table; D and trimming were inferred from the DNA. Here the sample spans roughly 140,000 clones, roughly 84% being singletons. V lost 8 bases and J lost 5; bases outside the gene matches: 6. The CDR3 is 13 amino acids. Germline CDR1 MNHEY, CDR2 SMNVEV (reference sequence). Sequenced: peripheral blood. The chain employs TRBV27 and TRBJ1-2; 9 positions match TRBD1. The source is a human donor in a cohort sampled during active COVID-19. CDR3 nucleotides: TGTGCCAGCCGAGGACAGGGGCCTTATGGCTACACCTTC. Translation: CASRGQGPYGYTF.